This TCR beta chain was profiled in a study of CD8+ T cells in alopecia areata (dated 2018 in TCRdb). About the study as a whole: Skin from C3H/HeJ donors with spontaneous alopecia (6-12 months old) was grafted onto female C3H/HeJ recipients that were about 7-10 weeks old. The study used high-throughput TCRbeta sequencing to examine T cell clonal expansion in alopecia areata, in both the C3H/HeJ mouse model and human patients. Scalp tissue and sorted CD4+ and CD8+ peripheral blood T cells from patchy and totalis/universalis alopecia areata patients and from healthy controls were covered by human TCRbeta sequencing. Scalp clonality was compared across normal scalp (n=4), patchy alopecia areata scalp (n=8), and alopecia totalis/universalis scalp (n=8). The RNA source kit depended on sample type: the PAXgene miRNA kit for fixed scalp, the miRNeasy kit for PBMCs, and the RNeasy kit for mouse skin. TCRbeta CDR3 regions were amplified by immunoSEQ multiplex PCR with 35 Vbeta forward and 13 Jbeta reverse primers.

As regards this clone: Its antigen has not been determined. The species here is mouse, which means the gene names and germline sequences are mouse ones. The read ends 4 residues before the CDR3 terminus; that terminus is restored from the germline J gene.

The study at large found these results: Shared TCR sequences between patients were less evident than in mice, which may be partly attributable to HLA diversity in the patient population. Unlike mouse skin, which is dominated by gammadelta T cells, normal human skin has resident alphabeta T cells that are also sequenced, and this complicates analysis of the scalp TCR repertoire. Lesional scalp, especially in alopecia totalis/universalis, showed higher clonality and more expanded CD8+ clones than normal scalp, suggesting antigenic drive.

Deletion took 0 bases off V and 4 bases off J, with a span of 12 bases between the germline ends. The CDR3 starts with the cysteine, ends with the phenylalanine, and has 15 residues. The DNA shown is the part of the CDR3 that was read: 33 bases, in frame from base 1. The germline V gene (reference sequence) provides CDR1 LGHNA and CDR2 YNLKQL. Pooled mouse cutaneous lymph node cells were stained for CD4, CD8alpha, NKG2D, NKG2ACE and other markers and were then sorted on a BD Influx. Preparation of the library involved the immunoSEQ multiplex PCR assay. For TCR sequencing, RNA was extracted from every sample and reverse transcribed into cDNA to serve as template. First-strand cDNA was synthesized with SuperScript III using a 2:1 mix of oligo-dT and random hexamers. A synthetic immune receptor repertoire was used to measure amplification bias, and any remaining bias was corrected computationally. Libraries were sequenced on Illumina HiSeq with 60 bp reads covering the CDR3, read from J toward V. Regarding the original processing steps: Raw reads were preprocessed for error removal, and CDR3 was defined according to IMGT conventions as running from the conserved cysteine to phenylalanine. To get clonality, Shannon entropy was normalized by log2 of the number of productive unique TCRs and the result was subtracted from 1. Whether each scalp clone was CD4 or CD8 was inferred by checking scalp TCRbeta sequences against the CD4 and CD8 repertoires from sorted blood. TCRdb took over this immuneACCESS table, retaining in-frame rearrangements with V and J assigned. Such tables are incomplete; in checked studies, under half of the missing clones stem from an unresolved V gene, and the remainder is unexplained. The V and J calls and clone size are taken from that table; D and trimming were inferred from the DNA. The sample counts about 300,000 clones, each observed more than once. Together, the top ten hold 1.2% of the sample.

Sequencing used CD4+ T cells sorted from a lymph node. Rearrangement joined TRBV5 to TRBJ1-1; a tentative D match to TRBD1 spans 6 bases. This receptor was identified in a C3H/HeJ mouse with alopecia areata. Mice of this strain bear MHC haplotype H2-k. The CDR3 protein is CASSQEGGAGTEVFF. Partial CDR3 DNA: TGTGCCAGCAGCCAAGAGGGGGGGGCGGGCACA.